The clone carrying this T cell receptor beta chain came up a few times. The sample comes from a study of shared clonotypes between healthy human individuals. Unsorted PBMC DNA sequencing spanned ten immunoSEQ deep assay plates. TCRdb's copy holds only in-frame clones and misses some; the assay was immunoSEQ multiplex PCR. The sample lists fewer than 700,000 clones, roughly four fifths occurring once. Every donor was a Caucasian adult from Nashville, Tennessee. Germline CDR1 MGHRA, CDR2 YSYEKL. Trimming cost V 1 base and J 6 bases, with 12 bases left between them. CDR3 size: 15 residues. The chain carries TRBV4-1 and TRBJ2-2; D is possibly TRBD2 (5 bases). Sequencing was done on a sample of PBMCs. The receptor was derived from a middle-aged woman in good health. Some clones in this sample may be carry-over from other donors' samples. The CDR3 protein is CASSQGRGFSGELFF. The DNA for the CDR3 is TGCGCCAGCAGCCAAGGACGGGGATTTTCCGGGGAGCTGTTTTTT.